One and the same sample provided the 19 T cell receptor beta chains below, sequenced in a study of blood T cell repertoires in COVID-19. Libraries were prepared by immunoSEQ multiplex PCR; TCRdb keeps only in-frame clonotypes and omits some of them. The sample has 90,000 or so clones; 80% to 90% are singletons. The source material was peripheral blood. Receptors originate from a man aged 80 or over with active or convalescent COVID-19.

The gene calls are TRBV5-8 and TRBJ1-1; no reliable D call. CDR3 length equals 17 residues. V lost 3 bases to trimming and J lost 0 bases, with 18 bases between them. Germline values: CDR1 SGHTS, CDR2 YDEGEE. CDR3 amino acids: CASSSPAFSSMNTEAFF. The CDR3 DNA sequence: TGTGCCAGCAGCTCACCAGCCTTTTCTAGTATGAACACTGAAGCTTTCTTT.

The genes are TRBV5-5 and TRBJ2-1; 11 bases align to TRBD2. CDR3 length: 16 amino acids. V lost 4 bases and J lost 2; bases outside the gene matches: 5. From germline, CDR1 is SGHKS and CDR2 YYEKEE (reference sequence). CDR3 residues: CASSLSGRATYNEQFF. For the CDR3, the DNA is TGTGCCAGCAGCCTTAGCGGGAGGGCTACCTACAATGAGCAGTTCTTC. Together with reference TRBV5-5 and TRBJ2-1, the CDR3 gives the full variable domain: DAGVTQSPTHLIKTRGQQVTLRCSPISGHKSVSWYQQVLGQGPQFIFQYYEKEERGRGNFPDRFSARQFPNYSSELNVNALLLGDSALYLCASSLSGRATYNEQFFGPGTRLTVL.

CDR3 in DNA: TGTGCCAGCAGCCCGATTAGCGGGATGGGTACCTACAATGAGCAGTTCTTC. This gives the protein CASSPISGMGTYNEQFF. This sequence joins TRBV7-9 and TRBJ2-1; 8 positions agree with TRBD2. Germline-derived CDR1 and CDR2 are SEHNR and FQNEAQ (reference sequence). V gave up 5 bases and J gave up 2 bases; unmatched junction bases: 11. This CDR3 contains 17 residues.

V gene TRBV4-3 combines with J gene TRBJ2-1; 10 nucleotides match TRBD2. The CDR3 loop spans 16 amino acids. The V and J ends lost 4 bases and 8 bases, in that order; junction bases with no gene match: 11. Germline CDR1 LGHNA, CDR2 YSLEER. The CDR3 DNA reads TGCGCCAGCAGCCGAGATCTAGCGGGAGCGCTATATGAGCAGTTCTTC. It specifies CASSRDLAGALYEQFF.

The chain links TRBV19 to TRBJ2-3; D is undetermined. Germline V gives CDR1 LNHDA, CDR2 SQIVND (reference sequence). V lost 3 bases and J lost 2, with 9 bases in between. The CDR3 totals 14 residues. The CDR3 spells CASSILGSTDTQYF. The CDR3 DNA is TGTGCCAGTAGTATTCTTGGCTCCACAGATACGCAGTATTTT. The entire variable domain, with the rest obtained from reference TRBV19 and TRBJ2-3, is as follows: DGGITQSPKYLFRKEGQNVTLSCEQNLNHDAMYWYRQDPGQGLRLIYYSQIVNDFQKGDIAEGYSVSREKKESFPLTVTSAQKNPTAFYLCASSILGSTDTQYFGPGTRLTVL.

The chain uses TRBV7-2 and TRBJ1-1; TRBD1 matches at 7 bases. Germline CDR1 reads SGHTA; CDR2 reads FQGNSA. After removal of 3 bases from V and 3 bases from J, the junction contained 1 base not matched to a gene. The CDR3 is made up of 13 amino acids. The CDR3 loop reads CASSFGQDTEAFF. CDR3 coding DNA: TGTGCCAGCAGCTTCGGACAGGACACTGAAGCTTTCTTT.

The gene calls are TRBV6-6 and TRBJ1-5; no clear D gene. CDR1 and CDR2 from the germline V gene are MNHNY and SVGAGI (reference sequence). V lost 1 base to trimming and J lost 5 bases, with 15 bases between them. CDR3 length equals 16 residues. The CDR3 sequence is CASSYLIGLGDQPQHF. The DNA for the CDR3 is TGTGCCAGCAGTTACTTGATTGGGCTGGGCGATCAGCCCCAGCATTTT.

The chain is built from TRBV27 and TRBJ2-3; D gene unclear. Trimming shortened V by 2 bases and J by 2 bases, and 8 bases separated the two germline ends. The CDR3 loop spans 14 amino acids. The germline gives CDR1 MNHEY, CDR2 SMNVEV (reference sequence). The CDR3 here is CASSLRVHTDTQYF. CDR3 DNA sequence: TGTGCCAGCAGTTTACGGGTACACACAGATACGCAGTATTTT.

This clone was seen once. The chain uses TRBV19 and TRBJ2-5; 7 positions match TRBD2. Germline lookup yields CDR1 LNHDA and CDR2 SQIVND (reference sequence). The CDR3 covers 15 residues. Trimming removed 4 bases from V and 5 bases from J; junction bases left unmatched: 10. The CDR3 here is CASSSGAGARETQYF. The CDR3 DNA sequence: TGTGCCAGTAGTAGCGGTGCGGGAGCCAGGGAGACCCAGTACTTC.

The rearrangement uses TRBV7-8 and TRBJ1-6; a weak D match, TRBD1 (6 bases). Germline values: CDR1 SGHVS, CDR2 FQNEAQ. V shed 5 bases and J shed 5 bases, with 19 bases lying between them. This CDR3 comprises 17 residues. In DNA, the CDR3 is TGTGCCAGCAGCCACAGAGGCCCGGGACAAGATAATTCACCCCTCCACTTT. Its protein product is CASSHRGPGQDNSPLHF.

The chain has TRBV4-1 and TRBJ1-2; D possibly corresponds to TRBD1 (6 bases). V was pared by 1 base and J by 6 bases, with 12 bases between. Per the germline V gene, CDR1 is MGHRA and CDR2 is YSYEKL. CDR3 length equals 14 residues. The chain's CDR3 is CASSQVRRGDGYTF. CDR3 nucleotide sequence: TGCGCCAGCAGCCAAGTCCGCAGGGGTGATGGCTACACCTTC.

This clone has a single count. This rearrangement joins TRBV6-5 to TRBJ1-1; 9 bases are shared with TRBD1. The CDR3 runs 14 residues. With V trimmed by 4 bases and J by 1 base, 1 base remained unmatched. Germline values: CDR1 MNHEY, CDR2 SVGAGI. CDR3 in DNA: TGTGCCAGCAGTTCGACAGGGGGGAACACTGAAGCTTTCTTT. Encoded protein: CASSSTGGNTEAFF.

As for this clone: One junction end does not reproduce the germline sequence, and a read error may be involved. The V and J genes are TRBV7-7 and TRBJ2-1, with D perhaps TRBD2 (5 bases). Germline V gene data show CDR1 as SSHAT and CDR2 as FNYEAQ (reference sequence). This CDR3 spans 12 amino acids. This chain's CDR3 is CASSRGGGEQFF. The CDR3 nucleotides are TGTGCTAGCAGCAGAGGAGGCGGTGAGCAGTTCTTC.

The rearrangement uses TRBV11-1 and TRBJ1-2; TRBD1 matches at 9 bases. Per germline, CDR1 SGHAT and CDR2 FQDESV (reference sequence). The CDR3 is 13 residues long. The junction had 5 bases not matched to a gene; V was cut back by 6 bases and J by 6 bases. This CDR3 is CASRTTGGDGYTF. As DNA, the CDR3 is TGTGCCAGCAGGACGACAGGGGGTGATGGCTACACCTTC.

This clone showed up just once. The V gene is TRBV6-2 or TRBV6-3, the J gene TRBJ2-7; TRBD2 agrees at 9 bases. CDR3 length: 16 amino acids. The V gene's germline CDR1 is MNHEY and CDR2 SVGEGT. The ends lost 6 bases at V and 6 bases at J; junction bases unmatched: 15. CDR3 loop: CASSKLAGLNLGEQYF. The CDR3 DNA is TGTGCCAGCAGCAAACTAGCGGGCCTTAACCTCGGCGAGCAGTACTTC.

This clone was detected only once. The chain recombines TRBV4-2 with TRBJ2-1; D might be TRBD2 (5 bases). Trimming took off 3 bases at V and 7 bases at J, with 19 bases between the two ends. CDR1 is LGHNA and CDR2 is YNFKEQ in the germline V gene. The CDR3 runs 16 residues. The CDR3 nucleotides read TGTGCCAGCAGCCAGGGTGCAGCGGACCTTTGGAATGAGCAGTTCTTC. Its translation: CASSQGAADLWNEQFF.

The CDR3 loop is CASSPGQGYQPQHF. The CDR3, as DNA: TGTGCCAGCTCACCGGGACAGGGTTATCAGCCCCAGCATTTT. The chain employs TRBV18 and TRBJ1-5; 9 bases are shared with TRBD1. Germline-derived CDR1 and CDR2 are KGHSH and LQKENI. The ends lost 3 bases at V and 5 bases at J; junction bases unmatched: 2. The CDR3 loop spans 14 amino acids.

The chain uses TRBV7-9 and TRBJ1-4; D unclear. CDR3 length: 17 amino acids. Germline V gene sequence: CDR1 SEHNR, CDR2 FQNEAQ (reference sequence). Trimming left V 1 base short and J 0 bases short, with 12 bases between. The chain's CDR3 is CASSLEFASSTNEKLFF. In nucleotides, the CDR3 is TGTGCCAGCAGCTTAGAGTTTGCGAGTTCAACTAATGAAAAACTGTTTTTT.

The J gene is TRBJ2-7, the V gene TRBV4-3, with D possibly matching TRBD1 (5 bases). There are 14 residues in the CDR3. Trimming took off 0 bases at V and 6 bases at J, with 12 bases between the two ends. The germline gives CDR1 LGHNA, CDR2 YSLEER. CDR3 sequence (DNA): TGCGCCAGCAGCCAAGATTTCAGGGCAGGCGAGCAGTACTTC. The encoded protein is CASSQDFRAGEQYF.